The 28 T cell receptor beta chains reported below all come from one sample, sequenced in a study of identical twins. TCRdb used MiXCR to reprocess the 5' RACE reads, holding one entry per CDR3 protein. The repertoire holds 700,000 or so distinct CDR3 sequences, 8% to 9% seen once, with about 0.98% in the top ten. These same data were also listed under a study on yellow fever vaccine responses in identical twins.

The sample comprised PBMCs. All receptors derive from a woman between 18 and 30 years old in good health.

The chain couples TRBV4-2 to TRBJ2-1; 11 nucleotides line up with TRBD2. Germline trimming cut 4 bases from V and 9 bases from J; bases unmatched to any gene: 8. Germline lookup yields CDR1 LGHNA and CDR2 YNFKEQ. CDR3 length: 15 amino acids. The CDR3, as DNA: TGTGCCAGCAGCCCAGAGACTAGCGGGACACGTGAGCAGTTCTTC. This encodes CASSPETSGTREQFF.

Remarks on this clonotype: At one boundary the junction diverges from the germline segment, which might be a read error. The rearrangement links TRBV7-6 to TRBJ2-5; 9 bases map to TRBD1. The CDR3 runs to 16 residues. The germline gives CDR1 SGHVS, CDR2 FNYEAQ. The chain's CDR3 is CASSITNRGHEETQNF. The CDR3 nucleotides read TGTGCCAGCAGCATTACTAACAGGGGGCACGAAGAGACCCAGAACTTC.

V is TRBV5-1 and J is TRBJ2-1; D is perhaps TRBD1 (6 bases). V was shortened by 2 bases and J by 6 bases, with 9 bases between the two germline ends. Germline assignment: CDR1 SGHRS and CDR2 YFSETQ. The CDR3 is 13 amino acids. CDR3 DNA: TGCGCCAGCAGCTTTACAGGGTTCAATGAGCAGTTCTTC. This translates into CASSFTGFNEQFF.

The chain has TRBV7-2 and TRBJ2-7; 7 nucleotides agree with TRBD2. This CDR3 is 12 amino acids long. Germline-derived CDR1 and CDR2 are SGHTA and FQGNSA. V trimming: 6 bases; J trimming: 9 bases; junction bases outside the gene matches: 8. CDR3 DNA: TGTGCCAGCAGTCGGGAAGCGGGGAGGCAGTACTTC. It encodes CASSREAGRQYF.

Only a few counts were recorded for this clonotype. This chain uses TRBV20-1 with TRBJ2-1, with D tentatively TRBD1 or TRBD2 (5 bases each). Trimming stripped 6 bases from V and 2 bases from J, with 17 bases between. Germline CDR1 reads DFQATT; CDR2 reads SNEGSKA (reference sequence). The CDR3 runs to 15 residues. As DNA, the CDR3 is TGCAGTGCCCCTTCCGGGGCGCGAACCTACAATGAGCAGTTCTTC. As protein: CSAPSGARTYNEQFF.

This clonotype came up a few times. The chain has TRBV4-3 and TRBJ2-5, with D unclear. The CDR3 spans 15 residues. Per germline, CDR1 LGHNA and CDR2 YSLEER. Trimming stripped 0 bases from V and 5 bases from J, with 13 bases between. The chain's CDR3 is CASSQDRMPGETQYF. The CDR3 coding sequence is TGCGCCAGCAGCCAAGACCGAATGCCCGGGGAGACCCAGTACTTC.

The table lists this clonotype with many counts. A read error may account for a junction end that differs from germline. The chain is built from TRBV7-2 and TRBJ2-1; D gene uncertain. The germline gives CDR1 SGHTA, CDR2 FQGNSA. The CDR3 is 12 amino acids. CDR3 sequence: CASSLVRNEQFF. CDR3 nucleotide sequence: TGCGCCAGCAGCTTGGTACGGAATGAGCAGTTCTTC.

V and J are TRBV28 and TRBJ2-5, with 10 bases lining up with TRBD2. CDR3 size: 16 residues. With 2 bases clipped from V and 0 bases from J, the junction kept 3 bases outside the gene matches. CDR1 and CDR2 (germline): MDHEN, SYDVKM. The CDR3 reads CASSLILAGDQETQYF. CDR3 nucleotide sequence: TGTGCCAGCAGTTTAATCCTAGCGGGGGACCAAGAGACCCAGTACTTC. Combining the CDR3 with reference TRBV28 and TRBJ2-5 gives the whole variable domain DVKVTQSSRYLVKRTGEKVFLECVQDMDHENMFWYRQDPGLGLRLIYFSYDVKMKEKGDIPEGYSVSREKKERFSLILESASTNQTSMYLCASSLILAGDQETQYFGPGTRLLVL.

The chain has TRBV20-1 and TRBJ2-7, with 8 nucleotides matching TRBD1. The germline V gene has CDR1 DFQATT and CDR2 SNEGSKA (reference sequence). This CDR3 contains 15 residues. V dropped 0 bases and J dropped 2; count of bases not matched to a gene: 6. CDR3: CSARDAGTGTYEQYF. The CDR3 DNA follows: TGCAGTGCTAGAGATGCGGGGACAGGAACCTACGAGCAGTACTTC.

The sample holds many counts of this clonotype. The chain combines TRBV5-1 with TRBJ2-7; 7 positions agree with TRBD2. Germline values: CDR1 SGHRS, CDR2 YFSETQ. J was trimmed by 5 bases and V by 2 bases; bases with no gene match: 1. The CDR3 contains 12 residues. The DNA for the CDR3 is TGCGCCAGCAGCTTAGGGAGGGACGAGCAGTACTTC. Translated, it gives CASSLGRDEQYF.

V gene TRBV20-1 combines with J gene TRBJ2-1; D gene unclear. Trimming left V 0 bases short and J 0 bases short, with 18 bases between. The CDR3 runs to 18 residues. CDR1 is DFQATT and CDR2 is SNEGSKA in the germline V gene (reference sequence). CDR3 amino acids: CSARDFRASASSYNEQFF. The CDR3, as DNA: TGCAGTGCTAGAGATTTCCGCGCCAGTGCAAGCTCCTACAATGAGCAGTTCTTC.

This clonotype showed up many times. The chain carries TRBV12-3 or TRBV12-4 and TRBJ1-3; D uncertain. The CDR3 sequence is 13 residues long. Between the trimmed V and J ends, which lost 4 bases and 3 bases, there was a span of 7 bases. CDR3 amino acids: CASSSYHGNTIYF. Written as DNA, the CDR3 is TGTGCCAGCAGTTCTTACCATGGAAACACCATATATTTT.

This chain connects TRBV11-1 to TRBJ2-3; 15 bases align to TRBD2. CDR1 is SGHAT, CDR2 FQDESV, per germline (reference sequence). J lost 0 bases, V lost 5 bases, and 9 bases had no gene match. This CDR3 region has 19 residues. The DNA for the CDR3 is TGTGCCAGCAGCCCCTGGGGACTAGCGGGGGGTCCCAGCACAGATACGCAGTATTTT. Translated: CASSPWGLAGGPSTDTQYF.

Many counts were recorded for this clonotype. The chain uses TRBV12-3 or TRBV12-4 and TRBJ2-1; D is possibly TRBD2 (6 bases). The V gene lost 5 bases and the J gene lost 8 bases, with 10 bases spanning the gap. The CDR3 contains 12 residues. The CDR3 loop is CASSGREDEQFF. CDR3 in DNA: TGTGCCAGCAGTGGCAGGGAGGATGAGCAGTTCTTC.

This clonotype was detected only a few times. V and J are TRBV9 and TRBJ2-3; unclear D gene. From germline, CDR1 is SGDLS and CDR2 YYNGEE. The CDR3 sequence is 14 residues long. The ends were cut back, 1 base at V and 6 bases at J, with 12 bases in the middle. The CDR3 bases are TGTGCCAGCAGCGTATCCCCATCGAAGGATACGCAGTATTTT. It codes for CASSVSPSKDTQYF.

The sample holds many counts of this clonotype. V is TRBV12-3 or TRBV12-4 and J is TRBJ2-2, with D perhaps TRBD1 or TRBD2 (5 bases each). The ends were cut back, 7 bases at V and 6 bases at J, with 9 bases in the middle. CDR3 size: 12 residues. The chain's CDR3 is CASNWDPGELFF. CDR3 nucleotide sequence: TGTGCCAGCAACTGGGACCCCGGGGAGCTGTTTTTT.

The J gene is TRBJ2-2, the V gene TRBV5-1; 11 positions agree with TRBD2. V gave up 3 bases and J gave up 7 bases; unmatched junction bases: 5. Germline CDR1 SGHRS, CDR2 YFSETQ. CDR3 length: 15 amino acids. CDR3 residues: CASSSTSGIVGELFF. The CDR3, as DNA: TGCGCCAGCAGCTCGACTAGCGGGATTGTCGGGGAGCTGTTTTTT.

This clonotype was recorded a few times. The rearrangement links TRBV20-1 to TRBJ2-7; weak D call: TRBD1 (6 bases). This CDR3 spans 14 amino acids. Germline V gene lookup returns CDR1 DFQATT and CDR2 SNEGSKA (reference sequence). V lost 6 bases and J 2 bases, leaving 17 bases between the germline ends. The CDR3 is CSAELGASPYEQYF. In nucleotides, the CDR3 is TGCAGTGCAGAGCTGGGGGCCTCTCCCTACGAGCAGTACTTC.

This clonotype was counted at least ten times. The V call is TRBV29-1, the J call TRBJ2-1, with 10 bases fitting TRBD2. The CDR3 spans 16 residues. V gave up 4 bases and J gave up 10 bases; unmatched junction bases: 16. The germline gives CDR1 SQVTM, CDR2 ANQGSEA. CDR3 residues: CSVGQGSGRLIGEQFF. The CDR3, as DNA: TGCAGCGTTGGACAGGGTAGCGGGAGGCTTATAGGGGAGCAGTTCTTC.

The table lists this clonotype with many counts. CDR3 residues: CASSQDYTSGQYEQYF. The CDR3 DNA reads TGCGCCAGCAGCCAAGATTATACTAGCGGGCAGTACGAGCAGTACTTC. J is TRBJ2-7 and V is TRBV4-3, with 9 bases lining up with TRBD2. Per the germline V gene, CDR1 is LGHNA and CDR2 is YSLEER. There are 16 residues in the CDR3. After removal of 0 bases from V and 4 bases from J, the junction contained 7 bases not matched to a gene.

The CDR3 loop reads CASIGTGGSAGELFF. The CDR3, as DNA: TGCGCCAGTATTGGGACAGGGGGCTCGGCCGGGGAGCTGTTTTTT. V gene TRBV5-1 combines with J gene TRBJ2-2, with TRBD1 matching 12 bases. V dropped 8 bases and J dropped 6; count of bases not matched to a gene: 8. Germline V gene data show CDR1 as SGHRS and CDR2 as YFSETQ. The CDR3 is 15 amino acids.

The chain is built from TRBV20-1 and TRBJ2-1; the match to TRBD2 covers 15 bases. Germline loops: CDR1 DFQATT, CDR2 SNEGSKA (reference sequence). The CDR3 has 14 residues. Unmatched junction bases numbered 0, after V lost 5 bases and J lost 4 bases. This CDR3 reads CSAGTSGGYNEQFF. CDR3 DNA: TGCAGTGCTGGGACTAGCGGGGGGTACAATGAGCAGTTCTTC.

This clonotype appeared many times. The chain employs TRBV9 and TRBJ2-7; 8 bases line up with TRBD1. Germline CDR1 and CDR2: SGDLS and YYNGEE. The CDR3 length is 15 residues. V lost 0 bases, J lost 1 base, and 3 bases stayed unmatched. This CDR3 reads CASSVGDRPSYEQYF. DNA of the CDR3: TGTGCCAGCAGCGTAGGGGACAGGCCTTCCTACGAGCAGTACTTC.

This rearrangement joins TRBV7-2 to TRBJ2-2, with a possible D match to TRBD2 (6 bases). Germline CDR1 and CDR2: SGHTA and FQGNSA. Deletions cut 6 bases from V and 4 bases from J, with 12 bases between. The CDR3 covers 14 residues. The CDR3 reads CASSFRRGTGELFF. CDR3 nucleotides: TGTGCCAGCAGTTTCAGGAGGGGCACCGGGGAGCTGTTTTTT.

V usage is TRBV5-5 and J usage is TRBJ2-2; D tentatively fits TRBD1 or TRBD2 (5 bases each). Germline V gene lookup returns CDR1 SGHKS and CDR2 YYEKEE (reference sequence). CDR3 length: 18 residues. Trimming pared 2 bases from V and 2 bases from J, leaving 19 bases between. The CDR3 region is CASSFIALGPGNTGELFF. The CDR3 DNA sequence: TGTGCCAGCAGCTTCATAGCGTTGGGGCCCGGAAACACCGGGGAGCTGTTTTTT.

V and J are TRBV6-5 and TRBJ1-6, with 9 bases aligning to TRBD1. The CDR3 spans 15 residues. CDR1 is MNHEY, CDR2 SVGAGI, per germline. V shed 4 bases, J shed 8 bases, and the junction held 6 bases outside the gene matches. This chain's CDR3 is CASSWGGQGDSPLHF. DNA of the CDR3: TGTGCCAGCAGTTGGGGGGGACAGGGAGATTCACCCCTCCACTTT.

This clonotype was seen ten or more times. This chain links TRBV6-6 with TRBJ1-1; D gene unclear. The germline V gene encodes CDR1 MNHNY and CDR2 SVGAGI (reference sequence). The V gene lost 6 bases and the J gene lost 3 bases, with 11 bases spanning the gap. There are 13 residues in the CDR3. The CDR3 bases are TGTGCCAGCAGGAGAATTCAGGACACTGAAGCTTTCTTT. This encodes CASRRIQDTEAFF.

CDR3 protein: CASSTPGLHKNIQYF. DNA for the CDR3: TGTGCCAGCAGTACCCCCGGACTACACAAAAACATTCAGTACTTC. The V call is TRBV28, the J call TRBJ2-4; a weak D match, TRBD2 (6 bases). The CDR3 has 15 amino acids. With 5 bases removed from V and 3 bases from J, the gap between germline ends came to 14 bases. Germline V gene sequence: CDR1 MDHEN, CDR2 SYDVKM.